This T cell receptor (beta chain) derives from a study of T cells expressing NK-cell markers. Whole-study context: Obtained from sorted CD3+CD56+NKG2C+, CD3+CD56+NKG2C- and CD3+CD56-NKG2C+ T cells were the TCR beta repertoires. The sequencing cohort of eight donors included seven HCMV-seropositive individuals and one seronegative individual.

TCRdb reworked the 5' RACE reads into one entry per CDR3 protein, no DNA. The record lists approximately 110,000 distinct CDR3 sequences, of which the ten most abundant hold roughly 20%. The germline gives CDR1 SGDLS, CDR2 YYNGEE. The CDR3 spans 13 residues. Sequencing used blood T cells: a sorted CD56 or NKG2C T cell subset, CD4+ or CD8+ T cells, or bulk PBMC T cells (not recorded which). The chain uses TRBV9 and TRBJ1-1. The receptor was derived from a woman aged 18-70 years in good health. Here the CDR3 reads CASSVPPGEEAFF.